Following are 21 T cell receptor beta chains from one sample sequenced in a study of blood T cell repertoires in COVID-19. Sequenced by immunoSEQ multiplex PCR; TCRdb stores in-frame clones only, minus some. Here the sample spans 140,000 to 150,000 clones, around 90% being singletons. Sequenced material: peripheral blood. Source of these receptors: a woman between 50 and 59 years old with acute or convalescent COVID-19.

This rearrangement joins TRBV6-5 to TRBJ1-1; TRBD1 agrees at 10 bases. The germline CDR1 and CDR2 sequences are MNHEY and SVGAGI. The CDR3 runs to 15 residues. The V gene end was trimmed by 7 bases and the J gene end by 4 bases; junction bases not matched to a gene: 9. As DNA, the CDR3 is TGTGCCAGCATCGGGACAGGGGAGTCCACCACTGAAGCTTTCTTT. It is translated as CASIGTGESTTEAFF.

The chain links TRBV2 to TRBJ1-2, with 9 bases identical to TRBD1. Per the germline V gene, CDR1 is SNHLY and CDR2 is FYNNEI. Trimming cost V 6 bases and J 6 bases; bases outside gene matches: 8. This CDR3 region has 14 residues. The CDR3 region is CASRPRTGAHGYTF. For the CDR3, the DNA is TGTGCCAGCAGACCCAGGACAGGGGCCCATGGCTACACCTTC.

V gene TRBV7-3 combines with J gene TRBJ1-1, with 9 bases lining up with TRBD1. There are 18 residues in the CDR3. In germline, CDR1 is SGHTA, CDR2 FQGTGA. The ends lost 1 base at V and 3 bases at J; junction bases unmatched: 12. CDR3 sequence: CASSLRGTGGAWDTEAFF. DNA for the CDR3: TGTGCCAGCAGCTTAAGGGGCACAGGGGGCGCTTGGGACACTGAAGCTTTCTTT. The complete variable domain, with remaining parts taken from reference TRBV7-3 and TRBJ1-1, reads GAGVSQTPSNKVTEKGKYVELRCDPISGHTALYWYRQSLGQGPEFLIYFQGTGAADDSGLPNDRFFAVRPEGSVSTLKIQRTERGDSAVYLCASSLRGTGGAWDTEAFFGQGTRLTVV.

The CDR3 spells CASSQVRDTDTQYF. CDR3 sequence (DNA): TGCGCCAGCAGCCAAGTACGGGACACAGATACGCAGTATTTT. The V call is TRBV4-1, the J call TRBJ2-3, with D tentatively TRBD2 (5 bases). Trimming shortened V by 1 base and J by 2 bases, and 7 bases separated the two germline ends. The CDR3 is made up of 14 amino acids. Germline lookup yields CDR1 MGHRA and CDR2 YSYEKL.

The chain links TRBV6-1 to TRBJ1-1, with 7 bases lining up with TRBD1. Germline CDR1 MNHNS, CDR2 SASEGT. V lost 2 bases to trimming and J lost 11 bases; unmatched junction nucleotides: 8. The CDR3 sequence is 13 residues long. CDR3 residues: CASSESGGRRAFF. CDR3 DNA sequence: TGTGCCAGCAGTGAATCAGGGGGGCGCCGGGCTTTCTTT.

The rearrangement links TRBV4-2 to TRBJ1-2; 7 bases map to TRBD1. The CDR3 consists of 15 residues. V was pared by 0 bases and J by 5 bases, with 6 bases of the junction left unmatched. The germline V gene encodes CDR1 LGHNA and CDR2 YNFKEQ. CDR3 protein: CASSQDRDSLYGYTF. The CDR3 region has the DNA TGTGCCAGCAGCCAAGATAGGGACAGCTTGTATGGCTACACCTTC.

This clone was observed a single time. This chain joins TRBV19 and TRBJ2-3, with TRBD2 matching 16 bases. This CDR3 is 17 amino acids long. Germline assignment: CDR1 LNHDA and CDR2 SQIVND (reference sequence). J lost 6 bases, V lost 4 bases, and 7 bases had no gene match. The CDR3 loop reads CASSTGTSGGAYDTQYF. In nucleotides, the CDR3 is TGTGCCAGTAGTACGGGGACTAGCGGGGGGGCTTATGATACGCAGTATTTT.

V usage is TRBV7-9 and J usage is TRBJ2-6, with D possibly TRBD1 on 6 matching bases. This CDR3 contains 15 residues. Germline V CDR1 and CDR2: SEHNR, FQNEAQ (reference sequence). Trimming shortened V by 5 bases and J by 3 bases, and 11 bases separated the two germline ends. The CDR3: CASSATGRGANVLTF. In DNA, the CDR3 is TGTGCCAGCAGCGCCACAGGGCGTGGGGCCAACGTCCTGACTTTC.

The rearrangement links TRBV5-8 to TRBJ1-6; TRBD1 matches 7 bases. J gave up 6 bases and V 4 bases, and 10 bases lay outside the gene matches. CDR3 length: 16 amino acids. The germline V gene has CDR1 SGHTS and CDR2 YDEGEE. In nucleotides, the CDR3 is TGTGCCAGCAGCCTAGTCAGGGGGTCTACTAATTCACCCCTCCACTTT. Translated: CASSLVRGSTNSPLHF.

The chain employs TRBV10-2 and TRBJ2-3, with D possibly matching TRBD2 (5 bases). The CDR3 consists of 15 residues. From germline, CDR1 is WSHSY and CDR2 SAAADI. Trimming left V 2 bases short and J 1 base short, with 10 bases between. In DNA form, the CDR3 reads TGCGCCAGCAGTGAGCTGGTGAGGGGCACAGATACGCAGTATTTT. Amino acid sequence: CASSELVRGTDTQYF.

J is TRBJ1-2 and V is TRBV5-1, with 10 bases aligning to TRBD1. This CDR3 spans 13 amino acids. With 5 bases clipped from V and 3 bases from J, the junction kept 1 base outside the gene matches. The V gene's germline CDR1 is SGHRS and CDR2 YFSETQ. The CDR3 nucleotides are TGCGCCAGCAGGACAGGGGGCGACTATGGCTACACCTTC. Its protein is CASRTGGDYGYTF.

This clone has just a few counts. V is TRBV6-5 and J is TRBJ1-1; 7 bases fit TRBD1. From germline, CDR1 is MNHEY and CDR2 SVGAGI. The J segment lost 3 bases and the V segment lost 3 bases, leaving 1 base of the junction unmatched. The CDR3 has 13 residues. The CDR3 DNA is TGTGCCAGCAGTTATGACAGGGACACTGAAGCTTTCTTT. Protein sequence: CASSYDRDTEAFF.

This clone has a single count. The chain couples TRBV27 to TRBJ1-1; D unclear. Trimming cost V 5 bases and J 8 bases, with 24 bases left between them. Germline assignment: CDR1 MNHEY and CDR2 SMNVEV (reference sequence). The CDR3 spans 16 residues. The CDR3 is CASSPSREMGFEEAFF. CDR3 nucleotide sequence: TGTGCCAGCAGTCCATCGAGGGAAATGGGGTTTGAAGAAGCTTTCTTT.

This chain connects TRBV5-5 to TRBJ1-1; maybe TRBD1 (5 bases). Germline assignment: CDR1 SGHKS and CDR2 YYEKEE (reference sequence). Trimming left V 4 bases short and J 0 bases short, with 19 bases between. The CDR3 runs 17 residues. CDR3 sequence: CASSLILEGVMNTEAFF. CDR3 nucleotides: TGTGCCAGCAGCCTGATACTCGAAGGGGTTATGAACACTGAAGCTTTCTTT.

The count of this clone is one. The chain has TRBV28 and TRBJ1-2, with 7 positions matching TRBD1. Germline V lookup: CDR1 MDHEN, CDR2 SYDVKM. CDR3 length equals 18 residues. The V gene end was trimmed by 4 bases and the J gene end by 2 bases; junction bases not matched to a gene: 16. CDR3 nucleotide sequence: TGTGCCAGCAGTTCCCCCTCATTCGCCGGGACAGAGAACTATGGCTACACCTTC. Translated: CASSSPSFAGTENYGYTF.

The chain carries TRBV12-5 and TRBJ1-2; the D gene is possibly TRBD1 (5 bases). Germline V lookup: CDR1 LGHNT, CDR2 FRNRAP. The V gene lost 8 bases and the J gene lost 4 bases, with 23 bases spanning the gap. This CDR3 comprises 16 residues. Written as DNA, the CDR3 is TGTGCTAGTCGAACTAGCAGAGCCTCAGGGTTCTATGGCTACACCTTC. Translating it yields CASRTSRASGFYGYTF. Filled out from reference TRBV12-5 and TRBJ1-2, the complete variable domain reads DARVTQTPRHKVTEMGQEVTMRCQPILGHNTVFWYRQTMMQGLELLAYFRNRAPLDDSGMPKDRFSAEMPDATLATLKIQPSEPRDSAVYFCASRTSRASGFYGYTFGSGTRLTVV.

This clone was recorded once. Written as DNA, the CDR3 is TGTGCCAGCAGTTACGGTGGATTCAGGAATGAAAAACTGTTTTTT. This translates into CASSYGGFRNEKLFF. This chain uses TRBV6-5 with TRBJ1-4; D uncertain. CDR3 length: 15 amino acids. CDR1 and CDR2 from the germline V gene are MNHEY and SVGAGI. V shed 2 bases and J shed 5 bases, with 12 bases lying between them.

This chain uses TRBV30 with TRBJ2-7, with 12 nucleotides matching TRBD2. V gave up 2 bases and J gave up 4 bases; unmatched junction bases: 3. Germline values: CDR1 GTSNPN, CDR2 SVGIG (reference sequence). The CDR3 consists of 14 residues. Here the CDR3 reads CAWSPGLAGYEQYF. DNA of the CDR3: TGTGCCTGGAGTCCGGGACTAGCGGGTTACGAGCAGTACTTC.

This sequence joins TRBV3-1 (or the pseudogene TRBV3-2) and TRBJ2-7; 8 bases are shared with TRBD1. The CDR3 runs to 18 residues. Germline CDR1 is LGHDT and CDR2 is YNNKEL (reference sequence). V was pared by 4 bases and J by 3 bases, with 17 bases of the junction left unmatched. The chain's CDR3 is CASSPNPPGTGEFYEQYF. In DNA, the CDR3 is TGTGCCAGCAGCCCTAACCCGCCGGGGACAGGTGAATTCTACGAGCAGTACTTC.

The gene calls are TRBV19 and TRBJ2-4; the match to TRBD1 covers 9 bases. CDR3 length: 16 residues. Per the germline V gene, CDR1 is LNHDA and CDR2 is SQIVND (reference sequence). V lost 5 bases and J lost 0; bases outside the gene matches: 5. CDR3 amino acids: CASSGDRAGAKNIQYF. CDR3 nucleotides: TGTGCCAGTAGTGGGGACAGGGCAGGAGCCAAAAACATTCAGTACTTC.

This chain links TRBV6-5 with TRBJ1-2; maybe TRBD1 (6 bases). Germline V gene sequence: CDR1 MNHEY, CDR2 SVGAGI. The CDR3 sequence is 13 residues long. The germline V and J ends were trimmed by 7 bases and 0 bases, with 9 bases remaining between them. CDR3 protein: CASTQGPNYGYTF. CDR3 nucleotides: TGTGCCAGCACCCAGGGGCCTAACTATGGCTACACCTTC.